Included here is one T cell receptor (beta chain) sequence, with context. The target of this receptor is not known. Per-base qualities were not stored, and no clone one base away is much larger. The record originates from a study (dated by TCRdb to about 2022). Overall study outcomes, separate from this receptor: Further investigation, including longitudinal sampling and assessment of a control group, is stated by the authors to be required.

The CDR3 measures 10 amino acids from cysteine to phenylalanine. The CDR3 DNA has 30 bases and is translated from base 1. The junction carries 7 bases between V and J, which are trimmed by 2 bases and 14 bases respectively. Survey-level sequencing on the immunoSEQ platform was used to profile the TCR beta chain repertoires. On the study's bioinformatics: Repertoire diversity was measured with the inverse Simpson index, and CDR3 amino acid length spectratypes and V-J pairing frequencies were compared. To annotate clonotypes specific to SARS-CoV-2, CMV, influenza A and EBV, TCR beta CDR3 sequences were compared against VDJdb. Entries here come from immuneACCESS through TCRdb and include only in-frame sequences with V and J called. Some clones fail to appear in such tables; in the studies checked, an unresolved V gene covers under half of the shortfall, and the cause of the remainder is unknown. For V, J and clone size, that table is used; D and trimming come from the DNA. Across this sample there are tens of thousands of clones, with about 92% seen only once. The ten largest clones add up to about 10% of the sample.

PBMCs were isolated from peripheral blood, and genomic DNA from unsorted PBMCs was used for TCR beta sequencing. The receptor's source is a man aged 35-49 years with rheumatoid arthritis. The chain uses TRBV23-1 and TRBJ2-1; no D gene call is confident. TRBV23-1 is identified as an open reading frame with a role that is uncertain. The sample consisted of PBMCs. The CDR3 protein sequence reads: CASSQVAEFF. The DNA is TGCGCCAGCAGTCAAGTGGCCGAGTTCTTC.